Following are 31 T cell receptor beta chains from one sample sequenced in a study of cytotoxic CD8 clonotypes in ibrutinib-treated CLL. Data came from immunoSEQ multiplex PCR; TCRdb stores just in-frame clones and leaves some out. Here the sample spans 150,000 or so clones, 70% to 85% being singletons. The source was PBMCs, collected after 24 months of ibrutinib treatment. The source is a human donor with chronic lymphocytic leukemia.

The V gene is TRBV5-1, the J gene TRBJ2-1; TRBD2 aligns across 9 bases. Germline lookup yields CDR1 SGHRS and CDR2 YFSETQ. The CDR3 consists of 16 residues. The V gene end was trimmed by 4 bases and the J gene end by 3 bases; junction bases not matched to a gene: 8. For the CDR3, the DNA is TGCGCCAGCAGCCCCTTGACTAGCGGAGTCTACAATGAGCAGTTCTTC. This gives the protein CASSPLTSGVYNEQFF.

J is TRBJ1-3 and V is TRBV15, with D unresolved. Deletions cut 0 bases from V and 13 bases from J, with 13 bases between. This CDR3 comprises 13 residues. Germline CDR1 reads LNHNV; CDR2 reads YYDKDF (reference sequence). Written as DNA, the CDR3 is TGTGCCACCAGCAGAGATCTGCAGGTCGGGATATATTTT. It is translated as CATSRDLQVGIYF.

J is TRBJ1-2 and V is TRBV19, with unresolved D. Germline assignment: CDR1 LNHDA and CDR2 SQIVND (reference sequence). The CDR3 length is 12 residues. Trimming left V 3 bases short and J 7 bases short, with 9 bases between. CDR3 sequence reads: CASSIGRSGYTF. CDR3 nucleotides: TGTGCCAGTAGTATCGGTCGCAGTGGCTACACCTTC.

This clone was observed a few times. The chain couples TRBV13 to TRBJ2-7; D uncertain. Germline V gene data show CDR1 as PRHDT and CDR2 as FYEKMQ (reference sequence). The V end was cut by 2 bases, the J end by 2 bases, with 4 bases between. The CDR3 contains 12 residues. This CDR3 is CASSLRTYEQYF. CDR3 DNA sequence: TGTGCCAGCAGCTTACGGACCTACGAGCAGTACTTC.

The gene calls are TRBV6-4 and TRBJ2-3, with D unclear. V was shortened by 4 bases and J by 4 bases, with 9 bases between the two germline ends. From germline, CDR1 is MRHNA and CDR2 SNTAGT. The CDR3 spans 13 residues. The CDR3 nucleotides read TGTGCCAGCAGTGTAGCTAATGCAGATACGCAGTATTTT. Encoded protein: CASSVANADTQYF.

This clone has a handful of counts. V gene TRBV7-9 combines with J gene TRBJ1-1; D is undetermined. Trimming took off 5 bases at V and 4 bases at J, with 23 bases between the two ends. CDR1 is SEHNR and CDR2 is FQNEAQ in the germline V gene (reference sequence). This CDR3 region has 17 residues. The CDR3 nucleotides read TGTGCCAGCAGCCCAGCGCTTGGACGGCGACCGGGCACTGAAGCTTTCTTT. Its protein is CASSPALGRRPGTEAFF.

The gene calls are TRBV28 and TRBJ2-1; D may match TRBD1 or TRBD2 (6 bases each). V lost 6 bases to trimming and J lost 3 bases, with 18 bases between them. Germline CDR1 MDHEN, CDR2 SYDVKM. The CDR3 has 16 amino acids. In DNA, the CDR3 is TGTGCCAGCAGAAACCGACGCGGGACATACTACAATGAGCAGTTCTTC. The encoded protein is CASRNRRGTYYNEQFF.

The chain joins TRBV6-1 to TRBJ2-1; 10 nucleotides line up with TRBD2. This CDR3 has 14 amino acids. V trimming: 5 bases; J trimming: 3 bases; junction bases outside the gene matches: 1. CDR1 MNHNS and CDR2 SASEGT come from the germline V gene. The CDR3 region is CASSLAGGYNEQFF. The CDR3 coding sequence is TGTGCCAGCAGTTTAGCGGGGGGCTACAATGAGCAGTTCTTC.

This clone has only a few counts. The chain carries TRBV30 and TRBJ1-1, with D perhaps matching TRBD1 (6 bases). Trimming removed 5 bases from V and 0 bases from J, with 13 bases in between. Germline lookup yields CDR1 GTSNPN and CDR2 SVGIG (reference sequence). The CDR3 totals 14 residues. CDR3 protein: CAWDRNTLNTEAFF. CDR3 nucleotide sequence: TGTGCCTGGGACAGGAATACCTTGAACACTGAAGCTTTCTTT. The full variable domain, its missing parts supplied by reference TRBV30 and TRBJ1-1, is SQTIHQWPATLVQPVGSPLSLECTVEGTSNPNLYWYRQAAGRGLQLLFYSVGIGQISSEVPQNLSASRPQDRQFILSSKKLLLSDSGFYLCAWDRNTLNTEAFFGQGTRLTVV.

The gene calls are TRBV6-1 and TRBJ1-1, with D possibly TRBD1 on 5 matching bases. V was clipped by 2 bases and J by 2 bases, with 12 bases between them. The CDR3 covers 15 residues. Germline-derived CDR1 and CDR2 are MNHNS and SASEGT. The CDR3 sequence is CASSEYGAANTEAFF. The CDR3 DNA reads TGTGCCAGCAGTGAATATGGGGCAGCAAACACTGAAGCTTTCTTT.

This clone is a singleton in its sample. J is TRBJ2-3 and V is TRBV30, with a tentative D call TRBD1 (5 bases). CDR3 size: 13 residues. The V gene lost 2 bases and the J gene lost 4 bases, with 10 bases spanning the gap. The V gene's germline CDR1 is GTSNPN and CDR2 SVGIG (reference sequence). The CDR3 bases are TGTGCCTGGAGTCAGGGTCGGGCAGATACGCAGTATTTT. It translates to CAWSQGRADTQYF.

The chain combines TRBV7-9 with TRBJ1-5, with TRBD1 as a possible D gene (5 bases). The V end was cut by 1 base, the J end by 9 bases, with 10 bases between. The CDR3 consists of 13 residues. From germline, CDR1 is SEHNR and CDR2 FQNEAQ (reference sequence). The CDR3 region is CASSLDGGSPQHF. The CDR3 DNA sequence: TGTGCCAGCAGCTTAGACGGGGGATCGCCCCAGCATTTT.

This clone appeared once. The rearrangement links TRBV21-1 to TRBJ2-2; the table's D call TRBD2 went unverified against the DNA. TRBV21-1 is shown as a pseudogene. The CDR3 is 17 residues long. The CDR3 spells CASPAGTSPFNTGELFF. The CDR3 DNA reads TGTGCCAGCCCTGCGGGGACCTCACCTTTTAACACCGGGGAGCTGTTTTTT.

This clone appeared once. The chain combines TRBV11-2 with TRBJ2-5, with TRBD1 matching 12 bases. Unmatched junction bases numbered 8, after V lost 1 base and J lost 5 bases. This CDR3 has 17 residues. The germline V gene has CDR1 SGHAT and CDR2 FQNNGV. The CDR3 bases are TGTGCCAGCAGCTTAGGCGTGGGACAGGGGGCAAGGGAGACCCAGTACTTC. It is translated as CASSLGVGQGARETQYF. The variable domain in full, with the rest retrieved from reference TRBV11-2 and TRBJ2-5, is EAGVAQSPRYKIIEKRQSVAFWCNPISGHATLYWYQQILGQGPKLLIQFQNNGVVDDSQLPKDRFSAERLKGVDSTLKIQPAKLEDSAVYLCASSLGVGQGARETQYFGPGTRLLVL.

This chain links TRBV5-1 with TRBJ2-1; D might be TRBD1 (6 bases). Germline lookup yields CDR1 SGHRS and CDR2 YFSETQ. This CDR3 is 15 amino acids long. V lost 3 bases, J lost 2 bases, and 12 bases lay in between. The CDR3 spells CASSSSTGPYNEQFF. In DNA, the CDR3 is TGCGCCAGCAGCTCTTCGACAGGACCCTACAATGAGCAGTTCTTC. Based on the CDR3 plus reference TRBV5-1 and TRBJ2-1, the full variable domain is KAGVTQTPRYLIKTRGQQVTLSCSPISGHRSVSWYQQTPGQGLQFLFEYFSETQRNKGNFPGRFSGRQFSNSRSEMNVSTLELGDSALYLCASSSSTGPYNEQFFGPGTRLTVL.

V is TRBV11-2 and J is TRBJ2-3; perhaps TRBD2 as D (6 bases). Germline CDR1 SGHAT, CDR2 FQNNGV. Trimming stripped 3 bases from V and 3 bases from J, with 10 bases between. The CDR3 consists of 14 residues. The chain's CDR3 is CASSFGGWTDTQYF. In DNA, the CDR3 is TGTGCCAGCAGCTTCGGAGGGTGGACAGATACGCAGTATTTT. Full variable domain (outside the CDR3, taken from reference TRBV11-2 and TRBJ2-3): EAGVAQSPRYKIIEKRQSVAFWCNPISGHATLYWYQQILGQGPKLLIQFQNNGVVDDSQLPKDRFSAERLKGVDSTLKIQPAKLEDSAVYLCASSFGGWTDTQYFGPGTRLTVL.

The chain links TRBV13 to TRBJ1-2; 7 bases align to TRBD1. Germline V gene lookup returns CDR1 PRHDT and CDR2 FYEKMQ (reference sequence). The CDR3 length is 13 residues. The junction had 4 bases not matched to a gene; V was cut back by 5 bases and J by 4 bases. The DNA of the CDR3 is TGTGCCAGCAGCCGACAGGGTCTCTATGGCTACACCTTC. This codes for CASSRQGLYGYTF.

This chain joins TRBV28 and TRBJ2-7, with 8 positions matching TRBD1. Per germline, CDR1 MDHEN and CDR2 SYDVKM. V lost 8 bases and J lost 1; bases outside the gene matches: 4. The CDR3 totals 13 residues. The DNA of the CDR3 is TGTGCCAGCGGACGGACAGGGTCCTACGAGCAGTACTTC. Translation: CASGRTGSYEQYF.

The sample holds one count of this clone. This rearrangement joins TRBV7-9 to TRBJ2-1; TRBD2 aligns across 11 bases. The CDR3 consists of 15 residues. In germline, CDR1 is SEHNR, CDR2 FQNEAQ (reference sequence). Trimming took 1 base from V and 7 from J; bases not matched to a gene: 3. The CDR3 nucleotides are TGTGCCAGCAGCTTAGGGGCTAGCGGGAGGAATGAGCAGTTCTTC. Residues: CASSLGASGRNEQFF. The whole variable domain, filled in from reference TRBV7-9 and TRBJ2-1, reads DTGVSQNPRHKITKRGQNVTFRCDPISEHNRLYWYRQTLGQGPEFLTYFQNEAQLEKSRLLSDRFSAERPKGSFSTLEIQRTEQGDSAMYLCASSLGASGRNEQFFGPGTRLTVL.

This CDR3 reads CASTDQGASHAYNEQFF. The CDR3 nucleotides read TGTGCCAGCACCGACCAGGGGGCCTCGCACGCCTACAATGAGCAGTTCTTC. The rearrangement links TRBV28 to TRBJ2-1; TRBD1 matches 8 bases. The germline CDR1 and CDR2 sequences are MDHEN and SYDVKM. The CDR3 contains 17 residues. V trimming: 7 bases; J trimming: 2 bases; junction bases outside the gene matches: 13.

The table lists this clone with a count of one. J is TRBJ2-2 and V is TRBV7-9, with 14 bases identical to TRBD2. V shed 4 bases and J 4 bases; nucleotides not matched to a gene: 5. The CDR3 spans 17 residues. The V gene's germline CDR1 is SEHNR and CDR2 FQNEAQ (reference sequence). The CDR3 sequence: CASSSGGLAGGTGELFF. The CDR3 DNA is TGTGCCAGCAGCTCCGGTGGACTAGCGGGGGGCACCGGGGAGCTGTTTTTT.

The sample holds one count of this clone. The chain combines TRBV19 with TRBJ1-6, with 9 bases fitting TRBD1. Germline V CDR1 and CDR2: LNHDA, SQIVND (reference sequence). The V gene end was trimmed by 6 bases and the J gene end by 4 bases; junction bases not matched to a gene: 7. This CDR3 region has 16 residues. The CDR3 DNA reads as TGTGCCAGTAGAGGACAGGGGAAGGGTTATAATTCACCCCTCCACTTT. Protein: CASRGQGKGYNSPLHF.

This chain uses TRBV28 with TRBJ1-4; the match to TRBD1 covers 8 bases. The CDR3 totals 17 residues. J gave up 0 bases and V 6 bases, and 9 bases lay outside the gene matches. The V gene's germline CDR1 is MDHEN and CDR2 SYDVKM. The CDR3 loop is CASSPPGQVATNEKLFF. CDR3 bases: TGTGCCAGCAGCCCCCCGGGACAGGTGGCAACTAATGAAAAACTGTTTTTT.

Regarding this clone: This CDR3 is also generated by other DNA sequences in the sample. The chain employs TRBV5-1 and TRBJ1-4, with D unclear. Trimming left V 0 bases short and J 0 bases short, with 6 bases between. This CDR3 is 15 amino acids long. Germline lookup yields CDR1 SGHRS and CDR2 YFSETQ. CDR3 residues: CASSLGSSTNEKLFF. Here the CDR3 DNA reads TGCGCCAGCAGCTTGGGGTCATCAACTAATGAAAAACTGTTTTTT.

The chain has TRBV6-1 and TRBJ1-5; D call uncertain. The CDR3 has 16 residues. Deletions cut 3 bases from V and 6 bases from J, with 18 bases between. Germline-derived CDR1 and CDR2 are MNHNS and SASEGT. The DNA of the CDR3 is TGTGCCAGCAGTGATGGCACCTTTAGCAAGGTTCAGCCCCAGCATTTT. It translates to CASSDGTFSKVQPQHF.

The chain employs TRBV6-5 and TRBJ2-7; the match to TRBD1 covers 7 bases. The CDR3 totals 16 residues. The germline V gene encodes CDR1 MNHEY and CDR2 SVGAGI. J lost 0 bases, V lost 0 bases, and 5 bases had no gene match. The CDR3 region has the DNA TGTGCCAGCAGTTACTCAGGACAGGTGACCTCCTACGAGCAGTACTTC. It yields the protein CASSYSGQVTSYEQYF.

This chain connects TRBV9 to TRBJ2-1; D is possibly TRBD2 (5 bases). Between the trimmed V and J ends, which lost 0 bases and 0 bases, there was a span of 13 bases. The CDR3 runs 17 residues. CDR1 and CDR2 (germline): SGDLS, YYNGEE. The CDR3 DNA is TGTGCCAGCAGCGTAGCGGACTCCCCCAGCTCCTACAATGAGCAGTTCTTC. This sequence encodes CASSVADSPSSYNEQFF.

J is TRBJ2-7 and V is TRBV6-5; 15 bases agree with TRBD2. V trimming: 4 bases; J trimming: 5 bases; junction bases outside the gene matches: 6. From germline, CDR1 is MNHEY and CDR2 SVGAGI. This CDR3 spans 16 amino acids. CDR3 amino acids: CASSSGLAGGSHEQYF. Here the CDR3 DNA reads TGTGCCAGCAGTTCTGGACTAGCGGGAGGGTCCCACGAGCAGTACTTC.

This clone came up a few times. The chain uses TRBV28 and TRBJ1-5; no definite D call. Trimming shortened V by 4 bases and J by 3 bases, and 13 bases separated the two germline ends. The CDR3 has 15 residues. Germline CDR1 and CDR2: MDHEN and SYDVKM. The chain's CDR3 is CASSSSRLVNQPQHF. CDR3 sequence (DNA): TGTGCCAGCAGTTCCTCCAGGTTGGTCAATCAGCCCCAGCATTTT.

CDR3: CASSLAAGGNTEAFF. The DNA for the CDR3 is TGTGCCAGCAGCTTAGCGGCGGGGGGGAACACTGAAGCTTTCTTT. This chain links TRBV7-9 with TRBJ1-1; D might be TRBD1 (5 bases). CDR3 length: 15 amino acids. In germline, CDR1 is SEHNR, CDR2 FQNEAQ (reference sequence). With 0 bases removed from V and 1 base from J, the gap between germline ends came to 9 bases.

This sequence joins TRBV19 and TRBJ2-2; D unclear. The CDR3 totals 14 residues. V was clipped by 3 bases and J by 2 bases, with 7 bases between them. Germline assignment: CDR1 LNHDA and CDR2 SQIVND (reference sequence). This chain's CDR3 is CASSIRQNTGELFF. CDR3 sequence (DNA): TGTGCCAGTAGTATCCGACAAAACACCGGGGAGCTGTTTTTT.